The source of this TCR beta chain is a study of identifying expanded T cells in peripheral blood. General study results and limits: Over two and four weeks, about 15 and 19 clones changed, versus 1.2 between replicates.

Profiled with immunoSEQ multiplex PCR; TCRdb holds only in-frame clones, not every one. The data contain over 90,000 clones, about nine tenths of them singletons. No infections or other immune events were documented during collection. Germline V gives CDR1 MNHNY, CDR2 SVGAGI (reference sequence). This CDR3 spans 14 amino acids. A word on this clone: Its matching antigen is unknown. Compared with germline, one end of the junction differs, possibly owing to a read error.

Sequenced input: blood. This chain uses TRBV6-6 with TRBJ2-1; perhaps TRBD1 as D (5 bases). The TCR was taken from a person aged 18 to 70 in good health. The CDR3 reads CASSWGSSYNEQFF. DNA for the CDR3: TGTGCCAGTAGTTGGGGCAGCTCCTACAATGAGCAGTTCTTC.